Listed below are T cell receptor beta chains from one sample, sequenced in a study of T cells in Graves' hyperthyroidism and ophthalmopathy. In TCRdb, the multiplex PCR reads were re-called with MiXCR into one record per CDR3 protein. The table lists fewer than 600,000 distinct CDR3 sequences, roughly 15% of them singletons. Input material: blood. The source is a woman aged 40 to 50 with Graves' hyperthyroidism. Each CDR3 is given with its conserved first and last residue. Each record gives: clone size, J gene, V gene, CDR3 protein. The size field is filled for only some rows; it gives once, few, many or a size class.

clone_size: NA
j_call: TRBJ2-2
v_call: TRBV12-3/TRBV12-4
cdr3_aa: CASSLALRLAAGELFF

clone_size: few
j_call: TRBJ2-1
v_call: TRBV28
cdr3_aa: CASSHRTGTRGLYNEQFF

clone_size: few
j_call: TRBJ1-4
v_call: TRBV7-8
cdr3_aa: CASSLAGGREKLFF

clone_size: few
j_call: TRBJ1-5
v_call: TRBV6-1
cdr3_aa: CASSEARQGNQPQHF

clone_size: few
j_call: TRBJ2-7
v_call: TRBV12-3/TRBV12-4
cdr3_aa: CASSPLGGGEQYF

clone_size: many
j_call: TRBJ1-2
v_call: TRBV2
cdr3_aa: CASSEATGYGYTF

clone_size: NA
j_call: TRBJ1-2
v_call: TRBV19
cdr3_aa: CASTPLNGVVYGYTF

clone_size: few
j_call: TRBJ1-2
v_call: TRBV19
cdr3_aa: CASSILRTGGYGYTF

clone_size: few
j_call: TRBJ2-1
v_call: TRBV4-1
cdr3_aa: CASSQDHEQFF

clone_size: many
j_call: TRBJ1-4
v_call: TRBV5-1
cdr3_aa: CASSPGSTNEKLFF

clone_size: few
j_call: TRBJ2-2
v_call: TRBV14
cdr3_aa: CASSQERDTGELFF

clone_size: many
j_call: TRBJ2-1
v_call: TRBV5-1
cdr3_aa: CASGQLAGSSYNEQFF

clone_size: NA
j_call: TRBJ1-2
v_call: TRBV28
cdr3_aa: CASSLGVGENYGYTF

clone_size: many
j_call: TRBJ2-1
v_call: TRBV11-2
cdr3_aa: CASSSGLAAYNEQFF

clone_size: many
j_call: TRBJ2-7
v_call: TRBV11-2
cdr3_aa: CASSLGGTDYDEQYF

clone_size: NA
j_call: TRBJ1-1
v_call: TRBV19
cdr3_aa: CASSPLGTGLLNTEAFF

clone_size: NA
j_call: TRBJ1-5
v_call: TRBV6-9
cdr3_aa: CASSSIDSNQPQHF

clone_size: many
j_call: TRBJ1-2
v_call: TRBV20-1
cdr3_aa: CSASGPNYGYTF

clone_size: NA
j_call: TRBJ1-2
v_call: TRBV4-1
cdr3_aa: CASSHQSMQGNYGYTF

clone_size: many
j_call: TRBJ2-5
v_call: TRBV27
cdr3_aa: CASSLGREYETQYF

clone_size: many
j_call: TRBJ2-1
v_call: TRBV2
cdr3_aa: CASRKLAGTHNEQFF

clone_size: few
j_call: TRBJ2-2
v_call: TRBV19
cdr3_aa: CASSIGQGGYTGELFF